This TCR beta chain was recorded in a study of blood T cells in healthy people across ages. Study-wide points: Long-lived donors had more naive CD4+ cells and higher diversity than aged donors.

This clonotype was seen at least ten times. Its antigen is undetermined. A second PCR of 7 to 11 cycles used a sample-barcoded 5' primer and a J-beta primer mix. TCRdb itself ran the 5' RACE reads through MiXCR, one entry per CDR3 protein. This table holds hundreds of thousands of distinct CDR3 sequences, roughly 26% found once. Germline lookup yields CDR1 SQVTM and CDR2 ANQGSEA. The CDR3 is 13 residues long. Trimming removed 7 bases at V and 10 bases at J, with 20 bases between. The chain has TRBV29-1 and TRBJ1-5, with D perhaps matching TRBD1 (5 bases). This receptor was obtained from a woman older than 75 in good health. Material: blood. The CDR3 spells CSAPGAVSSPQHF. DNA for the CDR3: TGCAGCGCCCCTGGGGCAGTTAGTTCCCCCCAGCATTTT.